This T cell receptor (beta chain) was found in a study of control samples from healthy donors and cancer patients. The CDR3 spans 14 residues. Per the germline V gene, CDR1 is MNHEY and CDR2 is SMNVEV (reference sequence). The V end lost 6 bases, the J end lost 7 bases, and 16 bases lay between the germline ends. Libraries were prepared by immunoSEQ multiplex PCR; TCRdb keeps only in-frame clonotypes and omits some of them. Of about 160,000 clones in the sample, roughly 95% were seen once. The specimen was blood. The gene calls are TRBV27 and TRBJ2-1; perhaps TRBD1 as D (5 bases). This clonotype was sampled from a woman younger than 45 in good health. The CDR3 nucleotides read TGTGCCAGCAGGACAGAAAATGGACCGAATGAGCAGTTCTTC. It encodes CASRTENGPNEQFF.